This T cell receptor (beta chain) was identified in a study of shared T cell receptors in the human thymus. Method: immunoSEQ multiplex PCR; TCRdb's copy keeps in-frame clones and lacks some. This table holds 600,000 to 900,000 clones, approximately 85% found once. The data were also submitted as part of a second study, on human thymus T cells. That paper notes: Thymic samples were excised during corrective heart operations.

Sequencing was performed on thymocytes. This clonotype originated in a girl under three years old with a congenital heart defect.

This CDR3 is CASRETGWGEQFF. The CDR3 DNA sequence: TGTGCCAGCAGAGAGACAGGGTGGGGTGAGCAGTTCTTC. The V call is TRBV6-1, the J call TRBJ2-1, with 7 bases that match TRBD1. Germline values: CDR1 MNHNS, CDR2 SASEGT. This CDR3 contains 13 residues. V dropped 6 bases and J dropped 9; count of bases not matched to a gene: 8.